This T cell receptor beta chain was documented in a study of blood T cell repertoires in COVID-19. Study-wide context: T cells, B-cell-depleted T cells, or PBMCs provided the cDNA or gDNA that served as material.

Allocation to cohorts depended on clinical history reported by the participants. TCRdb's copy holds only in-frame clones and misses some; the assay was immunoSEQ multiplex PCR. The sample yields 380,000 or so clones, roughly 88% seen once. The trim removed 3 bases at V and 4 bases at J, leaving 6 bases unmatched. CDR3 length: 16 amino acids. Germline assignment: CDR1 SNHLY and CDR2 FYNNEI. This clonotype was sampled from a woman aged 25-40 years with acute COVID-19. Sequenced sample: PBMCs or T cells enriched from blood (not recorded which). The chain employs TRBV2 and TRBJ2-1; 10 nucleotides match TRBD2. CDR3 region: CASSDSSGGRYNEQFF. In DNA form, the CDR3 reads TGTGCCAGCAGTGATAGTAGCGGGGGGCGTTACAATGAGCAGTTCTTC.